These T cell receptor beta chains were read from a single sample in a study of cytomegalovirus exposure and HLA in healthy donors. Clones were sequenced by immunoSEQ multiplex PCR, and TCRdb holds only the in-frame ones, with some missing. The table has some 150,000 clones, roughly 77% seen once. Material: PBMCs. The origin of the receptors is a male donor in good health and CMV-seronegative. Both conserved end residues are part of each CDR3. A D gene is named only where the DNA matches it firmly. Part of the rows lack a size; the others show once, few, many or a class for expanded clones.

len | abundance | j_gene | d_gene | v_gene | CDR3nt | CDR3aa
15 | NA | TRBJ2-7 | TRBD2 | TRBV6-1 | TGTGCCAGCAGCCCCTGGGAGGGATCCCCTGGAGAGCAGTACTTC | CASSPWEGSPGEQYF
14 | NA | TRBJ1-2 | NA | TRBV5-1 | TGCGCCAGCAGCGGGACATCCGGCGACTATGGCTACACCTTC | CASSGTSGDYGYTF
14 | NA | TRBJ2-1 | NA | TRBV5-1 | TGCGCCAGCAGCAACCTAGGACAGTACAATGAGCAGTTCTTC | CASSNLGQYNEQFF
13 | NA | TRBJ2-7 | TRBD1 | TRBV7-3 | TGTGCCAGCAGCCTCGGGACAGGAGGCGAGCAGTACTTC | CASSLGTGGEQYF
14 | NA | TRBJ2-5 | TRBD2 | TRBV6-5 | TGTGCCAGCAGTTACGCGGGACTAGTGGAGACCCAGTACTTC | CASSYAGLVETQYF
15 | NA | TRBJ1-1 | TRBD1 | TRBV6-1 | TGTGCCAGCAGTGCCCTTAGACAGGGAAGTACTGAAGCTTTCTTT | CASSALRQGSTEAFF
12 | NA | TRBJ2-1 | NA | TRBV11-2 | TGTGCCAGCAGCTTAACTGACAATGAGCAGTTCTTC | CASSLTDNEQFF
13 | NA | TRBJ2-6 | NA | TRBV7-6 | TGTGCCAGCGCCCGGGCTGGGGCCAACGTCCTGACTTTC | CASARAGANVLTF
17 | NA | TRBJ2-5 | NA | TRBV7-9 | TGTTCCAGCAGCCACGGACGAAGCATTACAGGTTCGGAGACCCAGTACTTC | CSSSHGRSITGSETQYF
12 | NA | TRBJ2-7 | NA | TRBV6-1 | TGTGCCATCCGGACAGAAGCCTACGAGCAGTACTTC | CAIRTEAYEQYF
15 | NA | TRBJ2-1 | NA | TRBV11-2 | TGTGCCAGCAGCCCAAAGATGGTCGGGGTGGATGAGCAGTTCTTC | CASSPKMVGVDEQFF
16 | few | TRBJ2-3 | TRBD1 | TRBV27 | TGTGCCAGCAGTCTGGACAGGGATTACGGCACAGATACGCAGTATTTT | CASSLDRDYGTDTQYF
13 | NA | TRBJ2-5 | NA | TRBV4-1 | TGCGCCAGCAGCCAAGCAGGTGGGTCGACCCAGTACTTC | CASSQAGGSTQYF
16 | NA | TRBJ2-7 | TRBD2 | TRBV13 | TGTGCCAGCAGCCCGCCCCCCACTAGCGGGAGAAACGAGCAGTACTTC | CASSPPPTSGRNEQYF
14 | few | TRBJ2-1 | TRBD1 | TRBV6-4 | TGTGCCAGCAGCTATACAGGGGTTCAAAGCGAGCAGTTCTTC | CASSYTGVQSEQFF
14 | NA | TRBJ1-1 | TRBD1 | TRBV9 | TGTGCCAGCAGCGTAGATGGGACAGCCACTGAAGCTTTCTTT | CASSVDGTATEAFF
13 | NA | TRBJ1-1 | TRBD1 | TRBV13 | TGTGCCAGCAGCGCCCGGACAGGGTATGAAGCTTTCTTT | CASSARTGYEAFF
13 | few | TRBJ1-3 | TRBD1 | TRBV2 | TGTGCCAGCTCCCGTGACAGGGGGAACACCATATATTTT | CASSRDRGNTIYF
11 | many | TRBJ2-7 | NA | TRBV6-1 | TGTGCCAGCAGTGTTCTCTACGAGCAGTACTTC | CASSVLYEQYF
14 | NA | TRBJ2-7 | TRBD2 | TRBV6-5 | TGTGCCACCCAGGGGACTAGCGGGATAGTGGAGCAGTACTTC | CATQGTSGIVEQYF
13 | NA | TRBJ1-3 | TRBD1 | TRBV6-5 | TGTGCCAGCAGGGCAGGGGGCGGAAACGCCATATATTTT | CASRAGGGNAIYF
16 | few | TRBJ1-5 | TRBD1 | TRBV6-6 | TGTGCCAGCAGCGAGACAGGGACATGGGGAAATCAGCCCCAGCATTTT | CASSETGTWGNQPQHF
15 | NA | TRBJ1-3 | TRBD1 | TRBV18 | TGTGCCAGCTCACCAACAGGGGACTCTGGAAACACCATATATTTT | CASSPTGDSGNTIYF
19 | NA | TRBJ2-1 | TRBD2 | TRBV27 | TGTGCCAGCAGTTTATCGGGCCCCTTTAGCGGGAGCCGCCACAATGAGCAGTTCTTC | CASSLSGPFSGSRHNEQFF
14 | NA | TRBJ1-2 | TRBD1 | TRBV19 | TGTGCCAGTGGACCTCGGACAGGTCTTCCTGGCTACACCTTC | CASGPRTGLPGYTF
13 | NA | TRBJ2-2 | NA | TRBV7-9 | TGTGCCAGCAGCTTAGCCTACCCCGGGGAGCTGTTTTTT | CASSLAYPGELFF
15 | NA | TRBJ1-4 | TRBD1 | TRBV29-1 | TGCAGCGTCCCGGGACAGTCAGCAACTAATGAAAAACTGTTTTTT | CSVPGQSATNEKLFF
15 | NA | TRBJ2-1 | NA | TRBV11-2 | TGTGCCAGCAGGTTAGCGGTGAGCTCCTACAATGAGCAGTTCTTC | CASRLAVSSYNEQFF
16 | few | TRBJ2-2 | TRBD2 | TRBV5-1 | TGCGCCAGCAGCTTGGCCCTAGCGGCAAACACCGGGGAGCTGTTTTTT | CASSLALAANTGELFF
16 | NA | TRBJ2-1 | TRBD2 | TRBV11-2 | TGTGCCAGCAGCTACCACGGGACTAGCGGCTCCAATGAGCAGTTCTTC | CASSYHGTSGSNEQFF
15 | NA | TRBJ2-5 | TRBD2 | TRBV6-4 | TGTGCCAGCAGTGAGGGACTAGCGGGAGTAGAGACCCAGTACTTC | CASSEGLAGVETQYF
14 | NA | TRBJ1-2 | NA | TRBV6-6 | TGTGCCAGCAGTTTACATGGGGGCGGAGAAGGCTACACCTTC | CASSLHGGGEGYTF
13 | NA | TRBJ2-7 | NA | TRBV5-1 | TGCGCCAGCAGCTTACAGGGCGATTACGAGCAGTACTTC | CASSLQGDYEQYF
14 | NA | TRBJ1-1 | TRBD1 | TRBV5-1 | TGCGCCAGCAGCGAGACAGGGGGCCGAACTGAAGCTTTCTTT | CASSETGGRTEAFF
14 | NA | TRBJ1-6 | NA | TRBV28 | TGTGCCAGCTTCCCCGGCCAGGGGCCCTCACCCCTCCACTTT | CASFPGQGPSPLHF
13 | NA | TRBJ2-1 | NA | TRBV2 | TGTGCCAGCAGATCGCAGGGTCACAATGAGCAGTTCTTC | CASRSQGHNEQFF
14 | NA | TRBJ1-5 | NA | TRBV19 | TGTGCCAGTAGTATCAAACAGGGCAATCAGCCCCAGCATTTT | CASSIKQGNQPQHF
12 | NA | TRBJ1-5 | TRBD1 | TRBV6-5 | TGTGCCAGCAGCTCACAGGGGCAGCCCCAGCATTTT | CASSSQGQPQHF
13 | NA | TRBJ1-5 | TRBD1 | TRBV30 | TGTGCCTGGAGTAGACAGGGATATCAGCCCCAGCATTTT | CAWSRQGYQPQHF
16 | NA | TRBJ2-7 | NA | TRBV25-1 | TGTGCCAGCAGTGCAGCGGACTATCCTCCTTTTGGGGAGCAGTACTTC | CASSAADYPPFGEQYF
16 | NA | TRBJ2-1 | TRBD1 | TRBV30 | TGTGCCTGGAGTGTATCTCACAGGGGGCTGAGGAATGAGCAGTTCTTC | CAWSVSHRGLRNEQFF
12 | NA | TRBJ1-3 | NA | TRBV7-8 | TGTGCCAGCACAGTAAACCAAAGCACCATATATTTT | CASTVNQSTIYF
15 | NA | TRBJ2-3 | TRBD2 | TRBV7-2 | TGTGCCAGCAGCTTAGAGGGACTAGCGACGGATACGCAGTATTTT | CASSLEGLATDTQYF
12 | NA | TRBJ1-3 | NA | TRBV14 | TGTGCCAGCAGCCAAGTGTGGCACACCATATATTTT | CASSQVWHTIYF
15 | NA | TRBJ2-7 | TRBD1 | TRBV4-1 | TGCGCCAGCAGCCAAGAAGGACAGGGGAAGAACGAGCAGTACTTC | CASSQEGQGKNEQYF
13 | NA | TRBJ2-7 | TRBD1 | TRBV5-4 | TGTGCCAGCAGCGTGACAGGGTCCTACGAGCAGTACTTC | CASSVTGSYEQYF
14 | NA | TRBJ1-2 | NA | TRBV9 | TGTGCCAGCAGCGCTTCAACAGTCGACTATGGCTACACCTTC | CASSASTVDYGYTF
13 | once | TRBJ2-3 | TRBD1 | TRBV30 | TGTGCCTGGAGTCGGACAGGCGCAGATACGCAGTATTTT | CAWSRTGADTQYF
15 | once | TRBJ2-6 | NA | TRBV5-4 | TGTGCCAGCAGGGTGGGGGGCTCTGGGGCCAACGTCCTGACTTTC | CASRVGGSGANVLTF
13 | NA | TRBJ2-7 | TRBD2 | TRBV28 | TGTGCCAGCAGTTTATTGACGGGGGGGGAGCAGTACTTC | CASSLLTGGEQYF
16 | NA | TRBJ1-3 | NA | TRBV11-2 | TGTGCCAGCAGCTCCCGACCCCCCACGGGGGGAAACACCATATATTTT | CASSSRPPTGGNTIYF
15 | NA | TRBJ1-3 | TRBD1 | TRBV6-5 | TGTGCCAGCAGGCCACAGGGGAGAATTGGGGACACCATATATTTT | CASRPQGRIGDTIYF
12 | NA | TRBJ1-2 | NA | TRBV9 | TGTGCCAGCAGCGTAGGCGACTATGGCTACACCTTC | CASSVGDYGYTF
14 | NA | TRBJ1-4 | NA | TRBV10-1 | TGCGCCAGCAGTTCGACAGGTGTAATTGAAAAACTGTTTTTT | CASSSTGVIEKLFF
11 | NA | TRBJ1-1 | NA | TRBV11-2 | TGTGCCAGCAGCCCGCGGGGGAGAGCTTTCTTT | CASSPRGRAFF